The 32 T cell receptor beta chains presented below share a single source sample, sequenced in a study of cytomegalovirus exposure and HLA in healthy donors. Use of 60 Vbeta and 13 Jbeta primers characterized the PCR. The table came from immunoSEQ multiplex PCR; TCRdb's copy has only in-frame clones and leaves some out. Counted here are about 120,000 clones, more than 65% occurring once; the ten biggest clones make up about 1.8%. Sample: PBMCs. Source of these receptors: a man in his late teens or twenties in good health and CMV-seronegative.

This rearrangement joins TRBV18 to TRBJ1-2; no clear D gene. The CDR3 runs 14 residues. The V gene lost 2 bases and the J gene lost 4 bases, with 11 bases spanning the gap. The germline V gene has CDR1 KGHSH and CDR2 LQKENI. CDR3 coding DNA: TGTGCCAGCTCACCAGAGGGATTAGGCTATGGCTACACCTTC. Its translation is CASSPEGLGYGYTF. The full variable domain, its missing parts supplied by reference TRBV18 and TRBJ1-2, is NAGVMQNPRHLVRRRGQEARLRCSPMKGHSHVYWYRQLPEEGLKFMVYLQKENIIDESGMPKERFSAEFPKEGPSILRIQQVVRGDSAAYFCASSPEGLGYGYTFGSGTRLTVV.

The chain recombines TRBV6-5 with TRBJ2-7; weak D call: TRBD2 (5 bases). Per germline, CDR1 MNHEY and CDR2 SVGAGI. CDR3 length equals 11 residues. Trimming stripped 6 bases from V and 9 bases from J, with 12 bases between. CDR3 sequence: CASSQEAGQYF. The CDR3, as DNA: TGTGCCAGCAGCCAGGAGGCGGGGCAGTACTTC.

This chain joins TRBV4-2 and TRBJ1-1; D gene unclear. The CDR3 length is 15 residues. V lost 0 bases, J lost 11 bases, and 19 bases lay in between. Germline CDR1 is LGHNA and CDR2 is YNFKEQ. CDR3 bases: TGTGCCAGCAGCCAAGATCCATCAAATCCCTCCGAGGCTTTCTTT. It specifies CASSQDPSNPSEAFF.

The CDR3 is CASSPRGGSLNTEAFF. The CDR3 DNA reads as TGTGCCAGCAGTCCACGGGGGGGCTCCCTGAACACTGAAGCTTTCTTT. The V call is TRBV27, the J call TRBJ1-1, with a weak D call TRBD1 (6 bases). This CDR3 spans 16 amino acids. The germline V gene encodes CDR1 MNHEY and CDR2 SMNVEV (reference sequence). V lost 5 bases and J 0 bases, leaving 16 bases between the germline ends.

V is TRBV5-6 and J is TRBJ1-1, with D tentatively TRBD1 (5 bases). Trimming removed 4 bases at V and 5 bases at J, with 15 bases between. The CDR3 extends over 14 amino acids. CDR1 and CDR2 (germline): SGHDT, YYEEEE. CDR3 bases: TGTGCCAGCAGCCGGGTGGGGGGGGAGACTGAAGCTTTCTTT. This encodes CASSRVGGETEAFF.

The chain is built from TRBV4-1 and TRBJ2-7, with D perhaps matching TRBD2 (6 bases). From germline, CDR1 is MGHRA and CDR2 YSYEKL. This CDR3 contains 13 residues. Trimming took 1 base from V and 7 from J, leaving 11 bases between them. CDR3 DNA sequence: TGCGCCAGCAGCCAAGTGGAGGGGATTGAGCAGTACTTC. Protein product: CASSQVEGIEQYF.

The rearrangement joins TRBV4-2 to TRBJ1-5; a possible D gene is TRBD1 (5 bases). The CDR3 has 16 amino acids. V was clipped by 1 base and J by 4 bases, with 14 bases between them. Germline V gene lookup returns CDR1 LGHNA and CDR2 YNFKEQ. The CDR3 sequence is CASSQVKGILNQPQHF. The DNA of the CDR3 is TGTGCCAGCAGCCAAGTAAAGGGGATATTAAATCAGCCCCAGCATTTT.

The chain has TRBV25-1 and TRBJ2-1, with D perhaps matching TRBD1 (5 bases). Germline CDR1 reads MGHDK; CDR2 reads SYGVNS. Trimming removed 3 bases from V and 8 bases from J, with 20 bases in between. The CDR3 totals 16 residues. The DNA for the CDR3 is TGTGCCAGCAGTGATACCCACCCAGGGAACACAGATGAGCAGTTCTTC. This translates into CASSDTHPGNTDEQFF.

This chain uses TRBV9 with TRBJ1-2; 7 positions match TRBD1. There are 15 residues in the CDR3. Germline loops: CDR1 SGDLS, CDR2 YYNGEE. J was trimmed by 4 bases and V by 0 bases; bases with no gene match: 6. Here the CDR3 reads CASSVGPGGSYGYTF. DNA for the CDR3: TGTGCCAGCAGCGTAGGTCCAGGGGGGAGCTATGGCTACACCTTC.

The chain has TRBV6-5 and TRBJ1-2; D is ambiguous. The V end lost 0 bases, the J end lost 7 bases, and 12 bases lay between the germline ends. CDR3 length: 14 amino acids. The germline CDR1 and CDR2 sequences are MNHEY and SVGAGI. CDR3 DNA: TGTGCCAGCAGTTACTCGACCGGGTTCGGTGGCTACACCTTC. The encoded protein is CASSYSTGFGGYTF.

Worth noting for this clone: Sequence at one end of the junction differs from germline and may be a read error. The chain has TRBV7-9 and TRBJ2-2; D unresolved. The length of the CDR3 is 14 residues. Germline V gene data show CDR1 as SEHNR and CDR2 as FQNEAQ (reference sequence). The CDR3 DNA sequence: TGTTCCAGCAGCTTGATCCCAGGCACCGGGGAGCTGTTTTTT. Residues: CSSSLIPGTGELFF.

Comments on this clone: This same CDR3 is encoded by further DNA sequences in the sample. The V call is TRBV7-2, the J call TRBJ1-5, with a weak D call TRBD1 (6 bases). This CDR3 region has 14 residues. V was clipped by 5 bases and J by 7 bases, with 15 bases between them. The V gene's germline CDR1 is SGHTA and CDR2 FQGNSA. CDR3 region: CASSPTGGGQPQHF. The CDR3 DNA is TGTGCCAGCAGCCCCACGGGGGGGGGCCAGCCCCAGCATTTT.

CDR3 loop: CASSLRGEETQYF. The DNA for the CDR3 is TGTGCCAGCAGCTTGCGGGGGGAAGAGACCCAGTACTTC. This chain links TRBV5-5 with TRBJ2-5; 7 bases align to TRBD2. The CDR3 is 13 residues long. Trimming removed 1 base from V and 3 bases from J; junction bases left unmatched: 0. From germline, CDR1 is SGHKS and CDR2 YYEKEE (reference sequence).

The genes are TRBV29-1 and TRBJ1-4; 7 bases agree with TRBD1. The V gene end was trimmed by 0 bases and the J gene end by 5 bases; junction bases not matched to a gene: 6. The length of the CDR3 is 15 residues. The germline V gene has CDR1 SQVTM and CDR2 ANQGSEA. The CDR3 bases are TGCAGCGTTGAAGATGTGACAGGGTGGAATGAAAAACTGTTTTTT. This encodes CSVEDVTGWNEKLFF.

The gene calls are TRBV5-6 and TRBJ2-7, with TRBD2 as a possible D gene (6 bases). Germline loops: CDR1 SGHDT, CDR2 YYEEEE. The CDR3 consists of 16 residues. The ends were cut back, 0 bases at V and 2 bases at J, with 15 bases in the middle. The CDR3 loop is CASSLAVGLSPYEQYF. The DNA for the CDR3 is TGTGCCAGCAGCTTGGCCGTGGGACTTTCCCCCTACGAGCAGTACTTC.

In its sample, this clone was seen many times. This chain connects TRBV10-3 to TRBJ1-5, with 7 bases identical to TRBD1. CDR3 length: 13 amino acids. Per germline, CDR1 ENHRY and CDR2 SYGVKD. J lost 1 base, V lost 6 bases, and 0 bases had no gene match. The CDR3 is CAIRDRSNQPQHF. The CDR3 DNA reads TGTGCCATCAGGGACAGGAGCAATCAGCCCCAGCATTTT.

J is TRBJ1-1 and V is TRBV9; D unclear. This CDR3 has 14 amino acids. The germline V gene encodes CDR1 SGDLS and CDR2 YYNGEE. Trimming took off 3 bases at V and 0 bases at J, with 9 bases between the two ends. The CDR3 region has the DNA TGTGCCAGCAGCGCGACAAATATGAACACTGAAGCTTTCTTT. Translating it yields CASSATNMNTEAFF.

J is TRBJ2-5 and V is TRBV7-9; 7 bases fit TRBD2. Germline-derived CDR1 and CDR2 are SEHNR and FQNEAQ (reference sequence). Trimming took 5 bases from V and 1 from J; bases not matched to a gene: 13. This CDR3 spans 17 amino acids. The CDR3 DNA reads as TGTGCCAGCAGCCTGGGGGGGGAGGGGCCGACCCAAGAGACCCAGTACTTC. As protein: CASSLGGEGPTQETQYF.

As DNA, the CDR3 is TGTGCCAGCAGCTCCTACCCGGGACAGTTGAACACTGAAGCTTTCTTT. Translated, it gives CASSSYPGQLNTEAFF. V and J are TRBV11-2 and TRBJ1-1; 7 nucleotides align to TRBD1. Looked up from germline, CDR1 is SGHAT and CDR2 is FQNNGV. This CDR3 is 16 amino acids long. The trim removed 4 bases at V and 0 bases at J, leaving 8 bases unmatched. The variable domain in full, completed from reference TRBV11-2 and TRBJ1-1, reads EAGVAQSPRYKIIEKRQSVAFWCNPISGHATLYWYQQILGQGPKLLIQFQNNGVVDDSQLPKDRFSAERLKGVDSTLKIQPAKLEDSAVYLCASSSYPGQLNTEAFFGQGTRLTVV.

CDR3: CASSYLQEADRQETQYF. CDR3 sequence (DNA): TGTGCCAGCAGTTACCTCCAGGAAGCCGACCGCCAAGAGACCCAGTACTTC. V usage is TRBV27 and J usage is TRBJ2-5; no clear D gene. The CDR3 loop spans 17 amino acids. Deletions cut 4 bases from V and 1 base from J, with 19 bases between. The germline V gene encodes CDR1 MNHEY and CDR2 SMNVEV (reference sequence).

The rearrangement joins TRBV7-4 to TRBJ2-7; unclear D gene. CDR1 and CDR2 from the germline V gene are SGHVT and SQSDAQ. V lost 2 bases to trimming and J lost 3 bases, with 14 bases between them. The CDR3 is 15 amino acids. The CDR3 protein is CASSLTIGTDYEQYF. CDR3 nucleotides: TGTGCCAGCAGCTTAACGATAGGAACAGACTACGAGCAGTACTTC.

J is TRBJ1-1 and V is TRBV6-4; TRBD1 aligns across 9 bases. CDR1 and CDR2 from the germline V gene are MRHNA and SNTAGT. Unmatched junction bases numbered 18, after V lost 0 bases and J lost 10 bases. The CDR3 spans 18 residues. The CDR3 loop is CASSDSYRGRPGIGGAFF. As DNA, the CDR3 is TGTGCCAGCAGTGACTCCTACAGGGGGCGTCCCGGTATCGGTGGAGCTTTCTTT.

V gene TRBV7-2 combines with J gene TRBJ1-6, with TRBD1 identical over 7 bases. Germline loops: CDR1 SGHTA, CDR2 FQGNSA. Trimming removed 5 bases from V and 10 bases from J; junction bases left unmatched: 14. CDR3 length: 16 amino acids. CDR3 in amino acids: CASSTGQAMGLSPLHF. The CDR3, as DNA: TGTGCCAGCAGCACTGGACAGGCCATGGGACTCTCACCCCTCCACTTT. The variable domain in full, completed from reference TRBV7-2 and TRBJ1-6, reads GAGVSQSPSNKVTEKGKDVELRCDPISGHTALYWYRQSLGQGLEFLIYFQGNSAPDKSGLPSDRFSAERTGGSVSTLTIQRTQQEDSAVYLCASSTGQAMGLSPLHFGNGTRLTVT.

A note on this clone: One end of the junction fails to match germline, which may point to a read error. The chain carries TRBV6-4 and TRBJ2-6, with a weak D call TRBD1 (5 bases). The CDR3 covers 14 residues. In germline, CDR1 is MRHNA, CDR2 SNTAGT. CDR3 sequence (DNA): TGTGCCAGCAGTGACGACTCTGGGGCCAACGTCTTGACTTTC. Translation: CASSDDSGANVLTF.

This chain joins TRBV19 and TRBJ1-5, with 7 bases fitting TRBD1. The trim removed 7 bases at V and 0 bases at J, leaving 12 bases unmatched. The CDR3 sequence is 17 residues long. Looked up from germline, CDR1 is LNHDA and CDR2 is SQIVND (reference sequence). The CDR3 loop is CASMEGGRGYSNQPQHF. DNA of the CDR3: TGTGCCAGTATGGAAGGGGGCCGGGGTTATAGCAATCAGCCCCAGCATTTT. Complete variable domain (other parts from reference TRBV19 and TRBJ1-5): DGGITQSPKYLFRKEGQNVTLSCEQNLNHDAMYWYRQDPGQGLRLIYYSQIVNDFQKGDIAEGYSVSREKKESFPLTVTSAQKNPTAFYLCASMEGGRGYSNQPQHFGDGTRLSIL.

The chain uses TRBV2 and TRBJ1-2, with D possibly being TRBD1 (5 bases). The V gene's germline CDR1 is SNHLY and CDR2 FYNNEI. This CDR3 has 13 residues. V lost 6 bases and J lost 4, with 12 bases in between. The CDR3 nucleotides are TGTGCCAGCAGGGCGGGACCCTCCTATGGCTACACCTTC. This sequence encodes CASRAGPSYGYTF.

There are a few counts of this clone. The rearrangement joins TRBV6-5 to TRBJ1-5, with TRBD1 matching over 7 bases. CDR1 and CDR2 from the germline V gene are MNHEY and SVGAGI. The CDR3 consists of 14 residues. Trimming removed 6 bases from V and 7 bases from J; junction bases left unmatched: 9. CDR3 in DNA: TGTGCCAGCAGACCTGACAGGGCTGGACAGCCCCAGCATTTT. It translates to CASRPDRAGQPQHF.

CDR3 amino acids: CASSGLAVTGELFF. In DNA, the CDR3 is TGTGCCAGCAGTGGGCTAGCGGTCACCGGGGAGCTGTTTTTT. The chain employs TRBV6-1 and TRBJ2-2, with 7 positions matching TRBD2. The CDR3 has 14 residues. The V segment lost 4 bases and the J segment 4 bases; nucleotides outside the gene matches: 3. Germline V gene data show CDR1 as MNHNS and CDR2 as SASEGT.

The J gene is TRBJ1-5, the V gene TRBV28, with 9 bases matching TRBD1. Unmatched junction bases numbered 13, after V lost 3 bases and J lost 10 bases. Germline V gene lookup returns CDR1 MDHEN and CDR2 SYDVKM. This CDR3 has 16 amino acids. The CDR3 is CASSLDPGTGNVPQHF. The DNA of the CDR3 is TGTGCCAGCAGTTTGGACCCCGGGACAGGGAACGTTCCCCAGCATTTT. The whole variable domain, filled in from reference TRBV28 and TRBJ1-5, reads DVKVTQSSRYLVKRTGEKVFLECVQDMDHENMFWYRQDPGLGLRLIYFSYDVKMKEKGDIPEGYSVSREKKERFSLILESASTNQTSMYLCASSLDPGTGNVPQHFGDGTRLSIL.

J is TRBJ2-3 and V is TRBV21-1; the DNA was not compared with TRBD2, the D call given in the table. TRBV21-1 is a known pseudogene. This CDR3 spans 19 amino acids. The chain's CDR3 is CASSARGLAGAQGTDTQYF. In nucleotides, the CDR3 is TGTGCCAGCAGCGCGCGGGGACTAGCGGGGGCCCAGGGCACAGATACGCAGTATTTT.

The chain links TRBV19 to TRBJ2-7; 8 nucleotides agree with TRBD2. V lost 2 bases and J lost 2; bases outside the gene matches: 5. CDR1 and CDR2 (germline): LNHDA, SQIVND (reference sequence). The CDR3 is made up of 15 amino acids. The CDR3 loop is CASSISGGVPYEQYF. For the CDR3, the DNA is TGTGCCAGTAGTATATCGGGGGGGGTGCCCTACGAGCAGTACTTC. The full variable domain, rest sourced from reference TRBV19 and TRBJ2-7, is DGGITQSPKYLFRKEGQNVTLSCEQNLNHDAMYWYRQDPGQGLRLIYYSQIVNDFQKGDIAEGYSVSREKKESFPLTVTSAQKNPTAFYLCASSISGGVPYEQYFGPGTRLTVT.

The chain has TRBV10-3 and TRBJ2-3; 9 bases align to TRBD1. The CDR3 totals 16 residues. V lost 6 bases, J lost 3 bases, and 10 bases stayed unmatched. Germline CDR1 and CDR2: ENHRY and SYGVKD. The DNA for the CDR3 is TGTGCCATCAGCCCGAACAGGGGGCAGGATACAGATACGCAGTATTTT. It is translated as CAISPNRGQDTDTQYF.